The entry below describes one TCR beta chain. The data are from a study of shared clonotypes between healthy human individuals. Germline V lookup: CDR1 LGHNA, CDR2 YSLEER. V shed 3 bases and J 4 bases; nucleotides not matched to a gene: 20. This CDR3 contains 20 residues. Clones were read by immunoSEQ multiplex PCR, and TCRdb kept only the in-frame ones, dropping some. The profile covers over 950,000 clones, with roughly 80% appearing a single time and 0.89% taken by the ten largest. The receptor's source is a man younger than 35 in good health. Some clones in this sample may be carry-over from other donors' samples. J is TRBJ1-1 and V is TRBV4-3; 10 positions match TRBD1. The sequenced sample was memory CD4+ T cells from PBMCs. This sample's subset: CD45RA-negative fraction. The CDR3 region has the DNA TGCGCCAGCAGCCACGACATCCCGGGACAGGGGAATATTTATCTCACTGAAGCTTTCTTT. Residues: CASSHDIPGQGNIYLTEAFF.